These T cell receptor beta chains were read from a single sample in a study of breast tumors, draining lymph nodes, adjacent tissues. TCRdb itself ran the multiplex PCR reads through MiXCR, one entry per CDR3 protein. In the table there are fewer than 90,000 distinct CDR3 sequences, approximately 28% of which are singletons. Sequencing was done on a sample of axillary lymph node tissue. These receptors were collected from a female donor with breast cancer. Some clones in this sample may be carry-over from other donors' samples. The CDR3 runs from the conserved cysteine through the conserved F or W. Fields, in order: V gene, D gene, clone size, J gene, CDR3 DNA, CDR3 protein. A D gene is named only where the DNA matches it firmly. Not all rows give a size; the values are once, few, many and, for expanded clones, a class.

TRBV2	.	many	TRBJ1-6	TGTGCCAGCAGTAGGACCCATAATTCACCCCTCCACTTT	CASSRTHNSPLHF
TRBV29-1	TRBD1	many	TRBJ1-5	TGCAGCGTGGCCGGGACAGACCCCAATCAGCCCCAGCATTTT	CSVAGTDPNQPQHF
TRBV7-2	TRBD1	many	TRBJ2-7	TGTGCCAGCAGTTCCGTCCCGGGACAGGGGGCGCGGGCCTACGAGCAGTACTTC	CASSSVPGQGARAYEQYF
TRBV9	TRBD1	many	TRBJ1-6	TGTGCCAGCAGCGTAAGTGACAGGGGGGATTCACCCCTCCACTTT	CASSVSDRGDSPLHF
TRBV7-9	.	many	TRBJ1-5	TGTGCCAGCAGTTTGGGGGATCAGCCCCAGCATTTT	CASSLGDQPQHF
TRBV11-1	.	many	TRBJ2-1	TGTGCCAGCAGCCCAACCAGCCGACTGGAGCAGTTCTTC	CASSPTSRLEQFF
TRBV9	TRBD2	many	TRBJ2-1	TGTGCCAGCAGCGACCCGCTGCTAGCGGGAGTATCTGAGCAGTTCTTC	CASSDPLLAGVSEQFF
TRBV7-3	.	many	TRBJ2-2	TGTGCCAGCAGCTCGGGACGGAACACCGGGGAGCTGTTTTTT	CASSSGRNTGELFF
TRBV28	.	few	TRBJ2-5	TGTGCCAGCAGTAACCTATTAGAGACCCAGTACTTC	CASSNLLETQYF
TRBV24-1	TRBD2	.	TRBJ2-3	TGTGCCACCAGTGATCGGACACTAGCGGGAACTAGCACAGATACGCAGTATTTT	CATSDRTLAGTSTDTQYF
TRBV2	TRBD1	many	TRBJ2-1	TGTGCCAGCAGTGAAATCCGGGACAGGGGTACCCTCAATGAGGAGCAGTTCTTC	CASSEIRDRGTLNEEQFF
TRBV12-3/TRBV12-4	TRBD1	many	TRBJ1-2	TGTGCCAGCAGAACGACAGGGGGCCATGGCTACACCTTC	CASRTTGGHGYTF
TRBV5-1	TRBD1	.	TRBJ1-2	TGCGCCAGCAGCTTCTGGGACAGGGCTGTCTATGGCTACACCTTC	CASSFWDRAVYGYTF
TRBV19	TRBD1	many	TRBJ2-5	TGTGCCAGTACCCCCCAGGGACAGGGAGGAGAGACCCAGTACTTC	CASTPQGQGGETQYF
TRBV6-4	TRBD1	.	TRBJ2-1	TGTGCCACCGCTTGGCCGGACAGGGCTTACAATGAGCAGTTCTTC	CATAWPDRAYNEQFF
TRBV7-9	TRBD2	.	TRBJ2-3	TGTGCCAGCAGCCCGGGCGGGGGATACTACAATGAGCAGTATTTT	CASSPGGGYYNEQYF
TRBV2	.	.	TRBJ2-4	TGTGCCAGCAGAGCCAGGGCCAATAGCAATCAGTACTTC	CASRARANSNQYF
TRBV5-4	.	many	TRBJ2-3	TGTGCCAGCAGCCCGTTTTTAGGCACAGATACGCAGTATTTT	CASSPFLGTDTQYF
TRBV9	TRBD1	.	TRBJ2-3	TGTGCCAGCAGCCCAGGGGGTTCACTAACCTACAATGAGCAGTATTTT	CASSPGGSLTYNEQYF
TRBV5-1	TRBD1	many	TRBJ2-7	TGCGCCAGCAGCCCCGAGGGACAGGGGACGAAAGACGAGCAGTACTTC	CASSPEGQGTKDEQYF